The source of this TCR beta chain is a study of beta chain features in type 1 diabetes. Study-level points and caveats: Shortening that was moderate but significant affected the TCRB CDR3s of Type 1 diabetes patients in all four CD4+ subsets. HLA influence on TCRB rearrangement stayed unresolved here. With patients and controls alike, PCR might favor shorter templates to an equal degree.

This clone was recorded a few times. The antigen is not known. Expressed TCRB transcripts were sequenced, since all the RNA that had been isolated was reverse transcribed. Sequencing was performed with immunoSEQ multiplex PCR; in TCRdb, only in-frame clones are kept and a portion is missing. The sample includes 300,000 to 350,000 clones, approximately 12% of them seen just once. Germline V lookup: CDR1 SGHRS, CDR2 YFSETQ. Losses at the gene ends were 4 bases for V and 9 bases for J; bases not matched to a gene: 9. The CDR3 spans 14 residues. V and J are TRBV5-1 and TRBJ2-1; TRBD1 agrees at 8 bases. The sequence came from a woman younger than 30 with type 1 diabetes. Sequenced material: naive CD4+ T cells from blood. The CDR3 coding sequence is TGCGCCAGCAGCCTGGGGACAGGTGGTACTGAGCAGTTCTTC. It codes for CASSLGTGGTEQFF. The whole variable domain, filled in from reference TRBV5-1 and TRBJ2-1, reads KAGVTQTPRYLIKTRGQQVTLSCSPISGHRSVSWYQQTPGQGLQFLFEYFSETQRNKGNFPGRFSGRQFSNSRSEMNVSTLELGDSALYLCASSLGTGGTEQFFGPGTRLTVL.